This T cell receptor beta chain came from a study of cytomegalovirus exposure and HLA in healthy donors. Study-level results: Later, an analysis showed that TCR beta chains associated with HLA were more clonally expanded than others that were equally common.

The ends were cut back, 0 bases at V and 0 bases at J, with 8 bases in the middle. CDR3 length equals 15 residues. CDR1 is MNHEY, CDR2 SMNVEV, per germline (reference sequence). Details on this clone: Its antigen is unknown.

This PCR relied on a set of 60 Vbeta primers and 13 Jbeta primers. Repertoires were generated with immunoSEQ multiplex PCR, while TCRdb's copy carries only in-frame clones and drops some. Among roughly 140,000 clones, roughly a tenth were seen once, and the ten largest hold around 1.9%. This TCR came from a male donor in good health and CMV-seronegative. Sequencing was performed on PBMCs. The gene calls are TRBV27 and TRBJ1-1, with a tentative D call TRBD1 (5 bases). CDR3 coding DNA: TGTGCCAGCAGTTTATCGTACAGGCTGAACACTGAAGCTTTCTTT. As protein: CASSLSYRLNTEAFF.